One and the same sample provided the 23 T cell receptor beta chains below, sequenced in a study of monozygotic twins with inflammatory bowel disease. Using the 5' RACE reads, TCRdb records one entry per CDR3 protein without DNA. The table lists about 380,000 distinct CDR3 sequences. The sample taken for sequencing was blood. The origin of the receptors is a human donor with ulcerative colitis or Crohn's disease, or a healthy co-twin of an affected twin (not recorded which).

The rearrangement uses TRBV7-2 and TRBJ2-1; TCRdb gives TRBD1 as the D gene, but with no DNA this cannot be confirmed. Germline CDR1 SGHTA, CDR2 FQGNSA. The CDR3 is 16 residues long. The CDR3 sequence is CASSLGPVSSYNEQFF.

The rearrangement links TRBV7-2 to TRBJ2-1; TCRdb returns TRBD1, unconfirmable since there is no DNA. Germline CDR1 and CDR2: SGHTA and FQGNSA. The CDR3 contains 14 residues. The CDR3: CASRSGTPDDEQFF.

The rearrangement links TRBV7-9 to TRBJ1-4; TCRdb picks TRBD1, but there is no DNA to check that call. Germline lookup yields CDR1 SEHNR and CDR2 FQNEAQ (reference sequence). CDR3 length: 16 residues. The CDR3 here is CASSLLKGQTNEKLFF.

The gene calls are TRBV10-3 and TRBJ2-3; TCRdb's D call of TRBD1 is untestable without DNA. In germline, CDR1 is ENHRY, CDR2 SYGVKD. The CDR3 consists of 20 residues. The CDR3 region is CAIKNEGDRGLLTYTDTQYF.

This chain uses TRBV4-1 with TRBJ2-5; TCRdb returns TRBD2, unconfirmable since there is no DNA. Germline values: CDR1 MGHRA, CDR2 YSYEKL. The CDR3 covers 17 residues. The chain's CDR3 is CASSQDVGLAGRETQYF.

The chain has TRBV7-3 and TRBJ1-6; TCRdb reports TRBD1, a call that lacks DNA to check it against. Germline V CDR1 and CDR2: SGHTA, FQGTGA. There are 17 residues in the CDR3. The CDR3 spells CASSLMAGVSYNSPLHF. The full variable domain, rest sourced from reference TRBV7-3 and TRBJ1-6, is GAGVSQTPSNKVTEKGKYVELRCDPISGHTALYWYRQSLGQGPEFLIYFQGTGAADDSGLPNDRFFAVRPEGSVSTLKIQRTERGDSAVYLCASSLMAGVSYNSPLHFGNGTRLTVT.

The chain employs TRBV27 and TRBJ2-7. This CDR3 comprises 14 residues. Germline CDR1 is MNHEY and CDR2 is SMNVEV (reference sequence). CDR3 region: CASSSAGRSYEQYF.

V usage is TRBV20-1 and J usage is TRBJ2-5. The CDR3 has 15 residues. Per the germline V gene, CDR1 is DFQATT and CDR2 is SNEGSKA (reference sequence). CDR3 loop: CSARDLSVASETQYF.

The chain is built from TRBV24-1 and TRBJ2-7; no DNA is available, so the TRBD2 call from TCRdb remains unchecked. The germline V gene has CDR1 KGHDR and CDR2 SFDVKD. The CDR3 has 14 residues. CDR3 sequence reads: CATSDSGTSYEQYF.

J is TRBJ1-1 and V is TRBV20-1. CDR1 is DFQATT and CDR2 is SNEGSKA in the germline V gene (reference sequence). This CDR3 region has 13 residues. CDR3 region: CSARWDRNTEAFF.

CDR3 protein: CASSQDYWTGGKNIQYF. J is TRBJ2-4 and V is TRBV4-3; as DNA is missing, the TRBD1 call by TCRdb cannot be tested. The CDR3 is 17 residues long. Germline-derived CDR1 and CDR2 are LGHNA and YSLEER.

The J gene is TRBJ2-2, the V gene TRBV5-4; TCRdb gives TRBD2 as the D gene, but with no DNA this cannot be confirmed. The CDR3 runs 19 residues. Germline assignment: CDR1 SGHNT and CDR2 YYREEE (reference sequence). Here the CDR3 reads CASSFRGTSGGLNTGELFF. The variable domain in full, with the rest retrieved from reference TRBV5-4 and TRBJ2-2, is ETGVTQSPTHLIKTRGQQVTLRCSSQSGHNTVSWYQQALGQGPQFIFQYYREEENGRGNFPPRFSGLQFPNYSSELNVNALELDDSALYLCASSFRGTSGGLNTGELFFGEGSRLTVL.

This chain links TRBV20-1 with TRBJ1-1. Germline V CDR1 and CDR2: DFQATT, SNEGSKA (reference sequence). The CDR3 spans 17 residues. CDR3 residues: CSARDLQGLPQNTEAFF.

The chain couples TRBV12-3 or TRBV12-4 to TRBJ2-3; TCRdb calls TRBD2, which cannot be checked without DNA. The CDR3 length is 15 residues. The CDR3: CASSGGGLHTDTQYF.

This chain links TRBV10-3 with TRBJ1-5; the TRBD1 assignment by TCRdb is unverifiable without DNA. This CDR3 has 14 residues. The germline gives CDR1 ENHRY, CDR2 SYGVKD. The chain's CDR3 is CAISESLQTPPQHF.

This chain links TRBV2 with TRBJ2-3; TCRdb gives TRBD1 as the D gene, but with no DNA this cannot be confirmed. The CDR3 runs to 14 residues. Germline V gives CDR1 SNHLY, CDR2 FYNNEI. CDR3: CASVRGASTDTQYF.

The chain employs TRBV6-2 or TRBV6-3 and TRBJ2-1; TCRdb outputs TRBD2, but without DNA this stays unchecked. CDR3 length equals 19 residues. Per germline, CDR1 MNHEY and CDR2 SVGEGT. CDR3 sequence: CASSSTLAGERNTIYEQFF.

The chain recombines TRBV5-4 with TRBJ1-1. The CDR3 sequence is 14 residues long. Germline V gene sequence: CDR1 SGHNT, CDR2 YYREEE (reference sequence). This CDR3 is CASNMDRLYTEAFF.

The rearrangement links TRBV21-1 to TRBJ1-2; TCRdb's D call of TRBD1 is untestable without DNA. TRBV21-1 is recorded as a pseudogene. The CDR3 spans 15 residues. This CDR3 reads CASSARPCLNYGYTF.

The genes are TRBV9 and TRBJ1-5; the D gene TCRdb calls, TRBD1, cannot be checked with no DNA. The V gene's germline CDR1 is SGDLS and CDR2 YYNGEE. This CDR3 comprises 16 residues. The CDR3 loop reads CASSVGSGGDHQPQHF.

J is TRBJ2-5 and V is TRBV4-2; with no DNA, the TCRdb D assignment of TRBD1 cannot be verified. From germline, CDR1 is LGHNA and CDR2 YNFKEQ. This CDR3 is 16 amino acids long. The CDR3 loop reads CASSQVGQGGQETQYF.

The J gene is TRBJ2-7, the V gene TRBV20-1; TCRdb selects TRBD1, and the lack of DNA leaves this call unchecked. The CDR3 sequence is 15 residues long. Germline lookup yields CDR1 DFQATT and CDR2 SNEGSKA (reference sequence). The CDR3 sequence: CSARDRRGTSYEQYF.

The chain links TRBV6-5 to TRBJ2-1; the D call of TRBD1 rests on TCRdb alone, since no DNA is present to check it. This CDR3 is 18 amino acids long. Germline assignment: CDR1 MNHEY and CDR2 SVGAGI. CDR3 region: CASSYSPGQGSWYNEQFF.